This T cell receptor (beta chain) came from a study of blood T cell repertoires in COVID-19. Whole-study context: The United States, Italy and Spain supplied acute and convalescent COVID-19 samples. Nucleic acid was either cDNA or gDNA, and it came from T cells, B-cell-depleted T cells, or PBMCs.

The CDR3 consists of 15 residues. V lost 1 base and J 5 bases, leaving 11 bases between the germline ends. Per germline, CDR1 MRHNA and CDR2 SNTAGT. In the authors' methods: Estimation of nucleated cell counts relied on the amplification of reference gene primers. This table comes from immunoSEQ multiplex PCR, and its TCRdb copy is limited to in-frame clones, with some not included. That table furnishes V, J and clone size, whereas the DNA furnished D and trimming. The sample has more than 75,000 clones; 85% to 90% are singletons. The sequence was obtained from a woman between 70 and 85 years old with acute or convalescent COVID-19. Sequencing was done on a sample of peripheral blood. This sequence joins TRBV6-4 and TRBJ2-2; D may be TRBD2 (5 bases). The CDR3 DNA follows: TGTGCCAGCAGTGACTGGGAACGGGGAACCGGGGAGCTGTTTTTT. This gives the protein CASSDWERGTGELFF.